The 20 T cell receptor beta chains in this list originate from one sample, sequenced in a study of beta chain features in type 1 diabetes. The study's findings and limits: Type 1 diabetes patients had moderately but significantly shorter TCRB CDR3s in all four CD4+ subsets.

Expressed TCRB transcripts were sequenced because the entire RNA isolate underwent reverse transcription. Repertoires were generated with immunoSEQ multiplex PCR, while TCRdb's copy carries only in-frame clones and drops some. This table has 300,000 or so clones, about 13% appearing once. No cognate antigen is known for these TCRs. Source material: naive CD4+ T cells from blood. These receptors all stem from a man aged 30-40 years with type 1 diabetes.

This clone was seen only a few times. The V gene is TRBV2, the J gene TRBJ1-1, with D hard to call. Germline loops: CDR1 SNHLY, CDR2 FYNNEI. Between the trimmed V and J ends, which lost 10 bases and 0 bases, there was a span of 12 bases. This CDR3 has 13 amino acids. The CDR3 region has the DNA TGTGCCACTAACGAGGTTATGAACACTGAAGCTTTCTTT. As protein: CATNEVMNTEAFF. Supplemented by reference TRBV2 and TRBJ1-1, the full variable domain reads EPEVTQTPSHQVTQMGQEVILRCVPISNHLYFYWYRQILGQKVEFLVSFYNNEISEKSEIFDDQFSVERPDGSNFTLKIRSTKLEDSAMYFCATNEVMNTEAFFGQGTRLTVV.

As to this clone: This sample includes further DNA sequences coding for the same CDR3. This chain connects TRBV2 to TRBJ2-1, with TRBD2 matching 10 bases. Unmatched junction bases numbered 1, after V lost 1 base and J lost 4 bases. Germline-derived CDR1 and CDR2 are SNHLY and FYNNEI. The CDR3 totals 15 residues. Here the CDR3 reads CASSEGTSGYNEQFF. For the CDR3, the DNA is TGTGCCAGCAGTGAAGGGACTAGCGGTTACAATGAGCAGTTCTTC.

This chain uses TRBV15 with TRBJ2-1; D remains unclear. Trimming stripped 1 base from V and 5 bases from J, with 12 bases between. The CDR3 has 15 residues. Germline-derived CDR1 and CDR2 are LNHNV and YYDKDF (reference sequence). CDR3 nucleotide sequence: TGTGCCACCAGCAGAGTGGGTCGAACAGACAATGAGCAGTTCTTC. Its protein is CATSRVGRTDNEQFF. The full variable domain, rest sourced from reference TRBV15 and TRBJ2-1, is DAMVIQNPRYQVTQFGKPVTLSCSQTLNHNVMYWYQQKSSQAPKLLFHYYDKDFNNEADTPDNFQSRRPNTSFCFLDIRSPGLGDTAMYLCATSRVGRTDNEQFFGPGTRLTVL.

The chain couples TRBV5-6 to TRBJ1-1; the D is unclear. V was trimmed by 2 bases and J by 4 bases, leaving 18 bases between them. CDR3 length equals 16 residues. Germline-derived CDR1 and CDR2 are SGHDT and YYEEEE. The CDR3 nucleotides read TGTGCCAGCAGCTTACTATCGGGGTGGAAGATCACTGAAGCTTTCTTT. It is translated as CASSLLSGWKITEAFF.

There are a few counts of this clone. The chain joins TRBV25-1 to TRBJ1-1, with D possibly being TRBD1 (5 bases). The germline gives CDR1 MGHDK, CDR2 SYGVNS. The CDR3 length is 14 residues. The V and J ends lost 1 base and 1 base respectively, with 7 bases between them. DNA of the CDR3: TGTGCCAGCAGTGAATGGGGCGGGAACACTGAAGCTTTCTTT. Amino acid sequence: CASSEWGGNTEAFF.

In DNA, the CDR3 is TGTGCCAGCAAAGGACAGGGGCTCTCTGGAAACACCATATATTTT. It codes for CASKGQGLSGNTIYF. The chain links TRBV27 to TRBJ1-3, with TRBD1 matching over 9 bases. The V and J ends lost 7 bases and 0 bases, in that order; junction bases with no gene match: 4. CDR3 length equals 15 residues. Germline values: CDR1 MNHEY, CDR2 SMNVEV (reference sequence).

This clone came up a few times. This chain connects TRBV9 to TRBJ1-1, with a tentative D call TRBD1 (6 bases). CDR3 size: 16 residues. The germline gives CDR1 SGDLS, CDR2 YYNGEE. Trimming took 4 bases from V and 2 from J, leaving 18 bases between them. CDR3 DNA: TGTGCCAGCAGCCGGGCCTCAGGGGAAAGAAACACTGAAGCTTTCTTT. Its translation is CASSRASGERNTEAFF.

This clone has a count of ten or more. This chain joins TRBV15 and TRBJ2-1; TRBD2 is a possible D gene (6 bases). The CDR3 contains 13 residues. CDR1 is LNHNV and CDR2 is YYDKDF in the germline V gene (reference sequence). V was cut by 5 bases and J by 4 bases, with 9 bases left in between. The CDR3 protein is CATSRRGYNEQFF. The CDR3 DNA sequence: TGTGCCACCAGCCGGCGGGGTTACAATGAGCAGTTCTTC. The full variable domain, with the rest looked up from reference TRBV15 and TRBJ2-1, is DAMVIQNPRYQVTQFGKPVTLSCSQTLNHNVMYWYQQKSSQAPKLLFHYYDKDFNNEADTPDNFQSRRPNTSFCFLDIRSPGLGDTAMYLCATSRRGYNEQFFGPGTRLTVL.

This clone was picked up a small number of times. The chain has TRBV4-3 and TRBJ2-7; no clear D gene. This CDR3 has 14 amino acids. The V end was cut by 0 bases, the J end by 7 bases, with 13 bases between. Germline V CDR1 and CDR2: LGHNA, YSLEER. The CDR3 here is CASSQDSTPREQYF. CDR3 DNA: TGCGCCAGCAGCCAAGATAGTACACCGCGGGAGCAGTACTTC.

The V gene is TRBV4-1, the J gene TRBJ2-1, with TRBD2 matching 14 bases. The germline V gene has CDR1 MGHRA and CDR2 YSYEKL. Losses at the gene ends were 0 bases for V and 9 bases for J; bases not matched to a gene: 7. This CDR3 is built from 17 residues. The CDR3 sequence: CASSQDYGTSGSREQFF. The CDR3, as DNA: TGCGCCAGCAGCCAAGATTACGGGACTAGCGGGAGTCGTGAGCAGTTCTTC.

The rearrangement uses TRBV28 and TRBJ1-2, with D perhaps matching TRBD1 (5 bases). The ends were cut back, 5 bases at V and 3 bases at J, with 10 bases in the middle. The CDR3 contains 13 residues. Looked up from germline, CDR1 is MDHEN and CDR2 is SYDVKM. DNA for the CDR3: TGTGCCAGCAGTGCCCGACAGTACTATGGCTACACCTTC. It codes for CASSARQYYGYTF.

V and J are TRBV28 and TRBJ1-1, with TRBD1 matching 9 bases. The CDR3 totals 14 residues. Germline V CDR1 and CDR2: MDHEN, SYDVKM. The J segment lost 4 bases and the V segment lost 6 bases, leaving 6 bases of the junction unmatched. As DNA, the CDR3 is TGTGCCAGCAGGTCAACAGGGGGCATCACTGAAGCTTTCTTT. It encodes CASRSTGGITEAFF.

This clone was seen more than once but under ten times. The V and J genes are TRBV19 and TRBJ2-1; D may be TRBD1 (5 bases). CDR3 size: 16 residues. V shed 6 bases and J shed 5 bases, with 20 bases lying between them. From germline, CDR1 is LNHDA and CDR2 SQIVND (reference sequence). For the CDR3, the DNA is TGTGCCAGTAGGGTCCAGGGTGGGCTCCCCGACAATGAGCAGTTCTTC. Translating gives CASRVQGGLPDNEQFF.

There are a few counts of this clone. This chain connects TRBV29-1 to TRBJ1-2; 9 bases line up with TRBD1. V gave up 6 bases and J gave up 5 bases; unmatched junction bases: 4. CDR1 SQVTM and CDR2 ANQGSEA come from the germline V gene. This CDR3 region has 12 residues. Here the CDR3 reads CSVPGTGYGYTF. Written as DNA, the CDR3 is TGCAGCGTCCCCGGGACAGGGTATGGCTACACCTTC.

This sequence joins TRBV7-8 and TRBJ1-1; D may be TRBD1 (6 bases). Deletions cut 1 base from V and 8 bases from J, with 14 bases between. CDR1 is SGHVS, CDR2 FQNEAQ, per germline. The CDR3 spans 14 residues. The CDR3 DNA reads TGTGCCAGCAGCTTAGAAGTCAGGGGCAGGGAAGCTTTCTTT. This encodes CASSLEVRGREAFF.

This chain uses TRBV21-1 with TRBJ2-7; the table's D call, TRBD2, has no DNA check behind it. TRBV21-1 is termed a pseudogene. The CDR3 sequence is 16 residues long. CDR3 protein: CASSKVGEGHLQEQYF. Written as DNA, the CDR3 is TGTGCCAGCAGCAAGGTGGGAGAAGGGCATTTACAAGAGCAGTACTTC.

The CDR3 loop is CASSQRQGSDTQYF. The DNA for the CDR3 is TGCGCCAGCAGCCAACGACAGGGCTCAGATACGCAGTATTTT. The chain is built from TRBV5-1 and TRBJ2-3; TRBD1 matches 7 bases. After removal of 4 bases from V and 4 bases from J, the junction contained 6 bases not matched to a gene. The CDR3 length is 14 residues. Germline V lookup: CDR1 SGHRS, CDR2 YFSETQ.

V usage is TRBV4-3 and J usage is TRBJ2-7; TRBD1 agrees at 7 bases. J was trimmed by 2 bases and V by 4 bases; bases with no gene match: 5. Germline V CDR1 and CDR2: LGHNA, YSLEER. The length of the CDR3 is 14 residues. CDR3 DNA sequence: TGCGCCAGCAGCCGTGGGGACAGACCCTACGAGCAGTACTTC. Translating gives CASSRGDRPYEQYF.

V gene TRBV5-1 combines with J gene TRBJ1-2; D might be TRBD1 (5 bases). Per the germline V gene, CDR1 is SGHRS and CDR2 is YFSETQ. This CDR3 is 11 amino acids long. V was pared by 4 bases and J by 6 bases, with 7 bases between. As DNA, the CDR3 is TGCGCCAGCAGCGGAGGGGATGGCTACACCTTC. It specifies CASSGGDGYTF.

The chain has TRBV9 and TRBJ2-7, with 7 bases matching TRBD1. Trimming cost V 3 bases and J 1 base; bases outside gene matches: 4. The CDR3 spans 14 residues. The germline gives CDR1 SGDLS, CDR2 YYNGEE. The chain's CDR3 is CASSAGQPSYEQYF. DNA of the CDR3: TGTGCCAGCAGCGCGGGACAGCCTTCCTACGAGCAGTACTTC.